The rows below give T cell receptor beta chains drawn from one sample of a study of T cell responses to AZD1222 COVID-19 vaccine. The protocol was immunoSEQ multiplex PCR, while the TCRdb copy is restricted to in-frame clones and leaves out a portion. Here the sample spans 110,000 or so clones, around 84% being singletons. Material: peripheral blood, obtained 28 days after the second AZD1222 dose. The receptor source for this set is an adult who received the AZD1222 COVID-19 vaccine. Each CDR3 is given with its conserved first and last residue. A D gene is named only where the DNA matches it firmly. Some rows have no size entry. The others give once, few or many, or a class for an expanded clone.

-	TRBJ1-2	-	TRBV5-4	TGTGCCAGCAACCTTGGGGGAAGCGACTATGGCTACACCTTC	CASNLGGSDYGYTF
-	TRBJ1-1	-	TRBV7-6	TGTGCCAGCAGCTTAGCGGCAGAGATGAACACTGAAGCTTTCTTT	CASSLAAEMNTEAFF
TRBD2	TRBJ2-2	-	TRBV2	TGTGCCAGCGCGGGACTAGCGGGGCGCACCGGGGAGCTGTTTTTT	CASAGLAGRTGELFF
-	TRBJ1-6	-	TRBV9	TGTGCCAGCAGCGTAGGGCCATCTCATTCACCCCTCCACTTT	CASSVGPSHSPLHF
-	TRBJ2-6	-	TRBV10-3	TGTGCCATCAGTGTCAGGGCTCCCTTCTCTGGGGCCAACGTCCTGACTTTC	CAISVRAPFSGANVLTF
-	TRBJ2-5	-	TRBV7-2	TGTGCCAGCAGCGTTACTCCCGGTGGAGAGACCCAGTACTTC	CASSVTPGGETQYF
-	TRBJ2-3	-	TRBV30	TGTGCCTGGAGTGTGGAGGCAGATACGCAGTATTTT	CAWSVEADTQYF
-	TRBJ2-1	-	TRBV4-1	TGCGCCAGCAGCCAAGGGCCCGTCGGTGAGCAGTTCTTC	CASSQGPVGEQFF
TRBD1	TRBJ2-2	-	TRBV4-2	TGTGCCAGCAGCGGACAGGGAACCGGGGAGCTGTTTTTT	CASSGQGTGELFF
TRBD1	TRBJ1-6	-	TRBV6-5	TGTGCCAGCAGCTTGATGGACAGGGCGAATTCACCCCTCCACTTT	CASSLMDRANSPLHF
-	TRBJ1-1	-	TRBV18	TGTGCCAGCTCAGATACAGGAGACACTGAAGCTTTCTTT	CASSDTGDTEAFF
-	TRBJ2-2	-	TRBV5-1	TGCGCCAGCAGGGGTTTTGAGTCGGCCGGGGAGCTGTTTTTT	CASRGFESAGELFF
TRBD2	TRBJ2-7	-	TRBV27	TGTGCCAGCAGTGACAACGCGGGGGACGAGCAGTACTTC	CASSDNAGDEQYF
TRBD1	TRBJ1-5	-	TRBV4-3	TGCGCCAGCAGCCCATCCGGGACAGTCAATCAGCCCCAGCATTTT	CASSPSGTVNQPQHF
-	TRBJ1-1	-	TRBV27	TGTGCCAGCAGCAAAACTGGCAGGGGAGGAACTGAAGCTTTCTTT	CASSKTGRGGTEAFF
-	TRBJ2-7	-	TRBV28	TGTGCCAGCAGTTTAGCGGGGGCGGCGGCCTACGAGCAGTACTTC	CASSLAGAAAYEQYF
TRBD1	TRBJ1-5	-	TRBV6-2/TRBV6-3	TGTGCCAGCAGTTACTCGAAGGGACAGGGGTATCAGCCCCAGCATTTT	CASSYSKGQGYQPQHF
-	TRBJ2-3	-	TRBV10-1	TGCGCCAGCAGTGAGTCGGTTCGGGTTGGGTGCGATACGCAGTATTTT	CASSESVRVGCDTQYF
-	TRBJ2-5	once	TRBV2	TGTGCCAGCAGTGAAGCGCTGGGGTTTCCAGAGACCCAGTACTTC	CASSEALGFPETQYF
-	TRBJ1-4	-	TRBV7-8	TGTGCCAGCAGCTTAGGCTTCGAAAATGAAAAACTGTTTTTT	CASSLGFENEKLFF
-	TRBJ1-2	-	TRBV7-9	TGTGCCAGCAGCTTAGCTGCAAGAGGCTACACCTTC	CASSLAARGYTF
TRBD2	TRBJ2-1	once	TRBV5-1	TGCGCCAGCAGACGGACTAGCGGTTACAATGAGCAGTTCTTC	CASRRTSGYNEQFF
-	TRBJ1-1	-	TRBV5-1	TGCGCCAGCAGCTTGGAACAGCAGTTGACTGAAGCTTTCTTT	CASSLEQQLTEAFF
TRBD1	TRBJ1-2	-	TRBV10-2	TGCGCCAGCAGTGAGAAGACAGGGGGCAATTACTATGGCTACACCTTC	CASSEKTGGNYYGYTF